The clone carrying this T cell receptor beta chain was counted at least ten times. What it binds is unknown. With template switching, a universal primer site was added, and the cDNA carried unique molecular identifiers. TCRdb used MiXCR to reprocess the 5' RACE reads, holding one entry per CDR3 protein. Of hundreds of thousands of distinct CDR3 sequences in the sample, less than 7% were seen once. CDR3 length equals 16 residues. Germline V gene data show CDR1 as SQVTM and CDR2 as ANQGSEA. Germline trimming cut 8 bases from V and 1 base from J; bases unmatched to any gene: 6. These data originate in a study of identical twins. Regarding the study as a whole: There is a chance that invariant MAIT and iNKT cells partially muddied zero-insertion analyses.

The sequenced sample was naive T cells sorted from blood. The chain links TRBV29-1 to TRBJ2-1; 15 nucleotides agree with TRBD2. The source of this sequence is a man in his late teens or twenties in good health. In DNA form, the CDR3 reads TGCAGCTCCGGACTAGCGGGAGGGCCGTCCTACAATGAGCAGTTCTTC. Its protein is CSSGLAGGPSYNEQFF.